Listed here are 8 T cell receptor beta chains from one sample, sequenced in a study of Graves' ophthalmopathy and Graves' hyperthyroidism. TCR beta CDR3 amplification used RNA transcripts. Second-round multiplex PCR came after a first-round RT-PCR that employed HTBI primers. TCRdb re-analysed the multiplex PCR reads in MiXCR, keeping a single row per CDR3 protein. The profile shows 350,000 to 450,000 distinct CDR3 sequences, around 17% of them singletons. The sample comprised peripheral blood. The source of these receptors is a woman aged 18-29 years with Graves' ophthalmopathy.

At least ten counts were recorded for this clonotype. V and J are TRBV24-1 and TRBJ1-5; 7 nucleotides match TRBD1. The CDR3 extends over 14 amino acids. Per germline, CDR1 KGHDR and CDR2 SFDVKD. The V segment lost 10 bases and the J segment 6 bases; nucleotides outside the gene matches: 11. The CDR3 nucleotides are TGTGCCACTCGTGACCCCCCAGGGGGTCAGCCCCAGCATTTT. Translated: CATRDPPGGQPQHF.

In its sample, this clonotype was seen many times. The chain employs TRBV5-1 and TRBJ2-7, with 7 bases that match TRBD1. This CDR3 has 15 residues. Unmatched junction bases numbered 13, after V lost 4 bases and J lost 6 bases. Looked up from germline, CDR1 is SGHRS and CDR2 is YFSETQ. The CDR3 DNA sequence: TGCGCCAGCAGCCCGGGGACAGTAGGTTCGGGCGAGCAGTACTTC. Encoded protein: CASSPGTVGSGEQYF.

This clonotype was observed many times. The chain combines TRBV6-2 or TRBV6-3 with TRBJ2-2, with D hard to call. The CDR3 totals 13 residues. CDR1 is MNHEY, CDR2 SVGEGT, per germline. The V gene lost 0 bases and the J gene lost 7 bases, with 6 bases spanning the gap. The CDR3: CASSYSDGGELFF. As DNA, the CDR3 is TGTGCCAGCAGTTACTCGGACGGCGGGGAGCTGTTTTTT.

Many counts were recorded for this clonotype. A read error may explain this, as a much larger clone is one base away. V is TRBV7-2 and J is TRBJ1-6; TRBD1 aligns across 9 bases. The CDR3 is made up of 15 amino acids. CDR1 SGHTA and CDR2 FQGNSA come from the germline V gene. The CDR3 protein is CAGSSDRGNYSPLHF. The DNA for the CDR3 is TGTGCCGGCAGCTCCGACAGGGGGAATTATTCACCCCTCCACTTT.

This clonotype was found many times. The rearrangement uses TRBV12-3 or TRBV12-4 and TRBJ2-5, with 8 bases matching TRBD2. The V and J ends lost 6 bases and 5 bases, in that order; junction bases with no gene match: 8. This CDR3 is built from 14 residues. As DNA, the CDR3 is TGTGCCAGCAGCCGACTAGCGTCCAAGGAGACCCAGTACTTC. It yields the protein CASSRLASKETQYF.

This clonotype occurred many times. The chain recombines TRBV9 with TRBJ1-6, with D perhaps matching TRBD1 (6 bases). This CDR3 spans 15 amino acids. Germline V gene sequence: CDR1 SGDLS, CDR2 YYNGEE. The ends were cut back, 4 bases at V and 9 bases at J, with 17 bases in the middle. The chain's CDR3 is CASSSDSILSSPLHF. The CDR3 DNA is TGTGCCAGCAGCTCGGACAGTATTCTGAGTTCACCCCTCCACTTT.

This clonotype has ten or more counts. The V and J genes are TRBV12-3 or TRBV12-4 and TRBJ1-5; 7 bases are a match to TRBD1. The CDR3 covers 15 residues. V was clipped by 6 bases and J by 6 bases; unmatched bases: 11. CDR3 region: CASSPGQLGSQPQHF. The CDR3 DNA follows: TGTGCCAGCAGCCCGGGACAGCTAGGAAGTCAGCCCCAGCATTTT.

In this sample, this clonotype turned up many times. V is TRBV6-5 and J is TRBJ1-5; D is unresolved. The CDR3 has 13 amino acids. Germline assignment: CDR1 MNHEY and CDR2 SVGAGI. The ends were cut back, 3 bases at V and 4 bases at J, with 7 bases in the middle. This CDR3 reads CASSYTENQPQHF. The DNA of the CDR3 is TGTGCCAGCAGTTATACAGAAAATCAGCCCCAGCATTTT.